These 25 T cell receptor beta chains came from one sample sequenced in a study of CXCR3-negative and CXCR3-positive naive CD8 T cells. The libraries of TRB cDNA were constructed through 5' RACE using UMI labels. TCRdb reprocessed the 5' RACE reads and stores each CDR3 protein as one record, lacking DNA. The specimen's table records around 29,000 distinct CDR3 sequences. The sample comprised memory CD8+ T cells from blood. The receptors come from a human donor in good health. Some clones in this sample may be carry-over from other donors' samples.

This clonotype is classed as medium-sized by frequency. The V and J genes are TRBV7-2 and TRBJ2-3; TCRdb's D gene call, TRBD1, goes unchecked for lack of DNA. CDR1 and CDR2 from the germline V gene are SGHTA and FQGNSA. The CDR3 has 13 residues. The CDR3 sequence is CASSWDSTDTQYF.

This rearrangement joins TRBV19 to TRBJ2-1. The CDR3 sequence is 15 residues long. In germline, CDR1 is LNHDA, CDR2 SQIVND (reference sequence). This CDR3 reads CASSIPMSSYNEQFF. Supplemented by reference TRBV19 and TRBJ2-1, the full variable domain reads DGGITQSPKYLFRKEGQNVTLSCEQNLNHDAMYWYRQDPGQGLRLIYYSQIVNDFQKGDIAEGYSVSREKKESFPLTVTSAQKNPTAFYLCASSIPMSSYNEQFFGPGTRLTVL.

J is TRBJ2-1 and V is TRBV10-3; TCRdb proposes TRBD2, but this gene call is untestable without DNA. CDR1 is ENHRY and CDR2 is SYGVKD in the germline V gene. The CDR3 contains 17 residues. The CDR3 is CAISERGGTSYPNEQFF.

The CDR3 here is CASSLEPGGYNEQFF. V usage is TRBV7-9 and J usage is TRBJ2-1; TCRdb's D gene call, TRBD2, goes unchecked for lack of DNA. The CDR3 sequence is 15 residues long. CDR1 is SEHNR and CDR2 is FQNEAQ in the germline V gene (reference sequence).

The V gene is TRBV14, the J gene TRBJ2-5. Germline V gives CDR1 SGHDN, CDR2 FVKESK. This CDR3 is 17 amino acids long. CDR3 sequence: CASSQAVTRRTQETQYF.

The J gene is TRBJ2-1, the V gene TRBV4-3; lacking DNA, the TRBD2 call made by TCRdb goes unchecked. The CDR3 contains 16 residues. Germline-derived CDR1 and CDR2 are LGHNA and YSLEER. CDR3 loop: CASSQRLAGDYNEQFF.

The chain combines TRBV6-2 or TRBV6-3 with TRBJ2-7. Germline loops: CDR1 MNHEY, CDR2 SVGEGT. The CDR3 has 18 amino acids. The CDR3 sequence is CASSYSETPTGFLAEQYF.

The chain carries TRBV27 and TRBJ2-6. Germline assignment: CDR1 MNHEY and CDR2 SMNVEV (reference sequence). This CDR3 has 15 amino acids. The CDR3 here is CASSLSFPGANVLTF. The whole variable domain, filled in from reference TRBV27 and TRBJ2-6, reads EAQVTQNPRYLITVTGKKLTVTCSQNMNHEYMSWYRQDPGLGLRQIYYSMNVEVTDKGDVPEGYKVSRKEKRNFPLILESPSPNQTSLYFCASSLSFPGANVLTFGAGSRLTVL.

This chain connects TRBV6-2 or TRBV6-3 to TRBJ2-7. The germline V gene has CDR1 MNHEY and CDR2 SVGEGT. CDR3 size: 11 residues. CDR3 in amino acids: CASSGVHEQYF.

This clonotype shows up as medium-sized by frequency. This chain links TRBV4-3 with TRBJ1-1; there is no DNA to check the TCRdb D call of TRBD1. CDR3 length: 15 amino acids. CDR1 and CDR2 from the germline V gene are LGHNA and YSLEER. The CDR3 sequence: CASSKDAGEPAEAFF.

The chain has TRBV6-2 or TRBV6-3 and TRBJ2-7; TCRdb calls TRBD1, which cannot be checked without DNA. The CDR3 has 14 amino acids. Germline values: CDR1 MNHEY, CDR2 SVGEGT. CDR3 protein: CASSYSPGIYEQYF.

This chain connects TRBV29-1 to TRBJ2-2. This CDR3 contains 12 residues. Germline V CDR1 and CDR2: SQVTM, ANQGSEA. This CDR3 reads CSVEGQTGELFF.

This chain links TRBV4-3 with TRBJ2-5; TCRdb's D call, TRBD1, is unchecked because there is no DNA. The CDR3 is 18 residues long. Looked up from germline, CDR1 is LGHNA and CDR2 is YSLEER. The CDR3 here is CASSQEYVGGPLQETQYF.

The chain carries TRBV25-1 and TRBJ1-6; the D call of TRBD1 rests on TCRdb alone, since no DNA is present to check it. CDR3 length equals 15 residues. The germline CDR1 and CDR2 sequences are MGHDK and SYGVNS. The CDR3 sequence is CASKPPQGYNSPLHF.

The CDR3 spells CASSPILETQYF. This rearrangement joins TRBV7-9 to TRBJ2-5. The CDR3 contains 12 residues. Germline V gives CDR1 SEHNR, CDR2 FQNEAQ (reference sequence).

The rearrangement joins TRBV7-6 to TRBJ1-1; TCRdb names TRBD1, which stays unverified in the absence of DNA. Germline V gene data show CDR1 as SGHVS and CDR2 as FNYEAQ. This CDR3 is 18 amino acids long. This CDR3 reads CASSLGLVTGAGGGEAFF.

The rearrangement links TRBV23-1 to TRBJ2-7; TCRdb's D gene call, TRBD1, goes unchecked for lack of DNA. TRBV23-1 is an ORF, and what it does is uncertain. The CDR3 has 16 amino acids. The CDR3 is CASSQSSREGVYEQYF.

This CDR3 is CASSPLLLSGEETQYF. V and J are TRBV7-2 and TRBJ2-5; the TRBD2 assignment by TCRdb is unverifiable without DNA. The germline V gene has CDR1 SGHTA and CDR2 FQGNSA. The CDR3 runs to 16 residues.

The chain is built from TRBV29-1 and TRBJ2-7; TCRdb proposes TRBD2, but this gene call is untestable without DNA. The CDR3 spans 15 residues. Germline V gene data show CDR1 as SQVTM and CDR2 as ANQGSEA. The CDR3 sequence: CSVDRYEGPLYEQYF.

The chain employs TRBV5-5 and TRBJ2-1. Germline lookup yields CDR1 SGHKS and CDR2 YYEKEE (reference sequence). The CDR3 consists of 14 residues. CDR3 protein: CASSFWGSYNEQFF.

The chain recombines TRBV28 with TRBJ2-1. CDR1 MDHEN and CDR2 SYDVKM come from the germline V gene. This CDR3 spans 13 amino acids. The CDR3 region is CASSLRGYNEQFF.

The chain employs TRBV14 and TRBJ1-4. The CDR3 runs to 14 residues. The V gene's germline CDR1 is SGHDN and CDR2 FVKESK. CDR3 sequence: CASSPRARDEKLFF.

V usage is TRBV18 and J usage is TRBJ2-7; as DNA is missing, the TRBD1 call by TCRdb cannot be tested. Germline CDR1 is KGHSH and CDR2 is LQKENI. The CDR3 has 17 residues. This chain's CDR3 is CASRMGKDGSDSYEQYF.

The chain couples TRBV12-3 or TRBV12-4 to TRBJ1-2. The CDR3 sequence is 14 residues long. Here the CDR3 reads CASRLGDFDYGYTF.

The chain has TRBV6-2 or TRBV6-3 and TRBJ2-5; TCRdb calls TRBD2, which cannot be checked without DNA. Per the germline V gene, CDR1 is MNHEY and CDR2 is SVGEGT. The CDR3 is 16 residues long. CDR3 region: CASSPTSGGPQETQYF.